Sequencing of this T cell receptor beta chain was carried out in a study of beta chain features in type 1 diabetes. Investigators reverse transcribed all isolated RNA, so they sequenced expressed TCRB transcripts. Measured with immunoSEQ multiplex PCR; TCRdb has only the in-frame clones, and not every one. The data hold roughly 350,000 clones, with more than 9.5% observed a single time. The CDR3 has 17 residues. The V end was cut by 1 base, the J end by 6 bases, with 22 bases between. Germline-derived CDR1 and CDR2 are MDHEN and SYDVKM. The V and J genes are TRBV28 and TRBJ2-7; TRBD2 is a possible D gene (6 bases). This clonotype originated in a woman aged 25 to 39 in good health. The sequencing input was naive CD4+ T cells from blood. The CDR3: CASSLSQLWGERLEQYF. The CDR3 nucleotides read TGTGCCAGCAGTTTATCCCAGTTATGGGGGGAGCGTCTCGAGCAGTACTTC.